The entry below describes one T cell receptor beta chain. CDR3 length equals 11 residues. The V gene's germline CDR1 is SGHTS and CDR2 YDEGEE. The V and J ends lost 4 bases and 9 bases respectively, with 8 bases between them. The sample comes from a study of OX40 agonist ivuxolimab in advanced cancers. Overall study: Across the patients, intravenous ivuxolimab was delivered every 2 weeks at 0.01 to 10 mg/kg.

Sequenced by immunoSEQ multiplex PCR; TCRdb stores in-frame clones only, minus some. The table lists about 60,000 clones, about 93% of them singletons. Drawing of blood for sampling happened at baseline, at cycle 4 day 1, and at cycle 7 day 1. This sample comprised CD4+ or CD8+ T cells sorted from blood, obtained in a trial of the OX40 agonist ivuxolimab. The V gene is TRBV5-8, the J gene TRBJ2-1; D gene unclear. This clonotype was sampled from an adult with an advanced solid tumor such as melanoma, head and neck, liver or kidney cancer. CDR3 nucleotides: TGTGCCAGCAGCCCGATAACTGAGCAGTTCTTC. Its translation: CASSPITEQFF.